This T cell receptor (beta chain) was captured by sequencing in a study of breast tumors, draining lymph nodes, adjacent tissues (dated by TCRdb to the mid-2010s). Regarding the study in general: Breast cancer patients provided tumor, adjacent nontumor tissue and axillary lymph nodes, and the study compared the TCR beta repertoires across these three sources. The study was designed to assess the relationships and possible T-cell exchange between tumor, surrounding tissue and draining lymph node repertoires in human breast cancer. General conclusions and limits of the study: The conclusion that tumor T cells originate in lymph nodes was framed as consistent with a hypothesis rather than directly demonstrated. Tumor and nontumor tissue repertoires were significantly more similar in luminal-like than in basal-like breast cancer. The data were considered consistent with most tumor T cells being derived from the lymph node and subsequently expanding within tumor tissue. Tumor T-cell repertoires showed less diversity than lymph node repertoires and more diversity than nontumor tissue repertoires, and tumor T-cell repertoires showed preferential V and J gene usage.

The CDR3 measures 12 amino acids from cysteine to phenylalanine. The only DNA kept is the CDR3, 36 bases in frame from the first base. V was cut back by 11 bases and J by 4 bases, leaving a gap of 14 bases between them. The germline V gene gives CDR1 as ENHRY and CDR2 as SYGVKD. With respect to this clonotype: Which antigen it targets is not known. Base qualities are missing; no much larger clone stands one base away.

The lymph node samples were taken from the axillary draining lymph nodes of breast cancer patients. Sequencing used an Illumina HiSeq 2000. Multiplex PCR amplification was used to build the TCR beta chain libraries. High-throughput sequencing was used to analyze the amplified TCR beta chain products. In TCRdb, the public reads were trimmed at Q25 with fastp and aligned with MiXCR, with productive beta chains retained. Entries are consolidated by CDR3 protein sequence, retaining the most common genes and DNA. Here the sample has approximately 210,000 distinct CDR3 sequences; roughly a third occur a single time. The leading ten clones occupy approximately 3.6% of the sample.

The chain was built from TRBV10-3 and TRBJ1-2; the D region possibly corresponds to TRBD1 (6 bases align). The specimen sequenced was axillary lymph node tissue. This clonotype was obtained from a female donor with breast cancer. Some clones in this sample may be carry-over from other donors' samples. The CDR3: CAVGTPTYGYTF. The nucleotide sequence reads as follows: TGTGCCGTGGGGACACCCACCTATGGCTACACCTTC.